The rows below give T cell receptor beta chains drawn from one sample of a study of T cells in Graves' hyperthyroidism and ophthalmopathy. TCRdb reprocessed the multiplex PCR reads via MiXCR and lists one record per CDR3 protein. The sample records approximately 380,000 distinct CDR3 sequences, about a fifth being singletons. Material for sequencing was blood. The receptors were sampled from a man younger than 35 with Graves' ophthalmopathy. The CDR3 runs from the conserved cysteine through the conserved F or W. The order of the fields is clone size, V gene, J gene, D gene, CDR3 DNA, CDR3 protein. A D gene is named only where the DNA matches it firmly. Clone sizes are given selectively: once, few, many, or a class where the clone is expanded.

clone size: -; V gene: TRBV20-1; J gene: TRBJ2-4; D gene: -; CDR3 DNA: TGCAGTGCTAACGACCCTTACAGTCTAGCCAAAAACATTCAGTACTTC; CDR3 protein: CSANDPYSLAKNIQYF
clone size: many; V gene: TRBV12-3/TRBV12-4; J gene: TRBJ1-4; D gene: -; CDR3 DNA: -; CDR3 protein: CASSLGTGNEKLFF
clone size: many; V gene: TRBV6-5; J gene: TRBJ1-5; D gene: -; CDR3 DNA: TGTGCCAGCAGTTACTCGGGAGTTAATCATCCCCAGCATTTT; CDR3 protein: CASSYSGVNHPQHF
clone size: many; V gene: TRBV7-9; J gene: TRBJ2-5; D gene: TRBD2; CDR3 DNA: TGTGCCAGCAGCTCACCTAGCGGGGAAGAGACCCAGTACTTC; CDR3 protein: CASSSPSGEETQYF
clone size: -; V gene: TRBV5-1; J gene: TRBJ1-5; D gene: TRBD1; CDR3 DNA: TGCGCCAGCCCTACTCCGGGACAGGGTAATAGCAATCAGCCCCAGCATTTT; CDR3 protein: CASPTPGQGNSNQPQHF
clone size: many; V gene: TRBV10-3; J gene: TRBJ2-7; D gene: TRBD2; CDR3 DNA: TGTGCCATCAGTGGCCACCTAGCGGGGGACCCCTACGAGCAGTACTTC; CDR3 protein: CAISGHLAGDPYEQYF
clone size: many; V gene: TRBV12-3/TRBV12-4; J gene: TRBJ1-3; D gene: TRBD1; CDR3 DNA: TGTGCCAGCAGGGAGACAGGGGGCGGAAACACCATATATTTT; CDR3 protein: CASRETGGGNTIYF
clone size: many; V gene: TRBV2; J gene: TRBJ2-1; D gene: TRBD2; CDR3 DNA: TGTGCCAGCAGGGCGAGCGGGGGGGTTTGGAATGAGCAGTTCTTC; CDR3 protein: CASRASGGVWNEQFF
clone size: -; V gene: TRBV7-9; J gene: TRBJ2-7; D gene: TRBD2; CDR3 DNA: TGTGCCAGCAGCTCCGCCCCTCTAGCGGCCCTGTCGGGGGAGCAGTACTTC; CDR3 protein: CASSSAPLAALSGEQYF
clone size: few; V gene: TRBV3-1; J gene: TRBJ1-2; D gene: -; CDR3 DNA: TGTGCCAGCAGCCAAGACCAGGGGAAGTCCTATGGCTACACCTTC; CDR3 protein: CASSQDQGKSYGYTF
clone size: -; V gene: TRBV5-1; J gene: TRBJ1-1; D gene: -; CDR3 DNA: TGCGCCAGCAGCCTAAACTTAATACAGATGAACACTGAAGCTTTCTTT; CDR3 protein: CASSLNLIQMNTEAFF
clone size: few; V gene: TRBV5-6; J gene: TRBJ2-5; D gene: TRBD2; CDR3 DNA: TGTGCCAGCAGCTGGGGCGGGGGGGCCGCGGAGACCCAGTACTTC; CDR3 protein: CASSWGGGAAETQYF
clone size: many; V gene: TRBV9; J gene: TRBJ1-6; D gene: TRBD1; CDR3 DNA: TGTGCCAGCAGCGTTGACAGGGGGGGGAATTCACCCCTCCACTTT; CDR3 protein: CASSVDRGGNSPLHF
clone size: few; V gene: TRBV10-1; J gene: TRBJ2-3; D gene: -; CDR3 DNA: TGCGCCAGCAGTGGTGGGACCTCCTTCGATACGCAGTATTTT; CDR3 protein: CASSGGTSFDTQYF
clone size: many; V gene: TRBV7-9; J gene: TRBJ2-3; D gene: -; CDR3 DNA: TGTGCCAGCTCACCCCCAACAGGCTTGGGACATACAGATACGCAGTATTTT; CDR3 protein: CASSPPTGLGHTDTQYF
clone size: many; V gene: TRBV3-1; J gene: TRBJ1-5; D gene: -; CDR3 DNA: TGTGCCAGCAGCCACGGGACCCAGCCCCAGCATTTT; CDR3 protein: CASSHGTQPQHF
clone size: few; V gene: TRBV6-1; J gene: TRBJ1-3; D gene: TRBD1; CDR3 DNA: TGTGCCAGCACCATTCAGGGGACAGGGGGCTCTGGAAACACCATATATTTT; CDR3 protein: CASTIQGTGGSGNTIYF
clone size: -; V gene: TRBV20-1; J gene: TRBJ2-5; D gene: -; CDR3 DNA: TGCAGTGCTAGAGCGTACAGGGAAGAGACCCAGTACTTC; CDR3 protein: CSARAYREETQYF
clone size: few; V gene: TRBV9; J gene: TRBJ2-4; D gene: -; CDR3 DNA: TGTGCCAGCAGCGTAGAGGATGTAGGGGCCAAAAACATTCAGTACTTC; CDR3 protein: CASSVEDVGAKNIQYF
clone size: -; V gene: TRBV4-1; J gene: TRBJ1-6; D gene: -; CDR3 DNA: TGCGCCAGCAGCCCTGGGACTTCTGGGGTCCCACCCCTCCACTTT; CDR3 protein: CASSPGTSGVPPLHF
clone size: many; V gene: TRBV15; J gene: TRBJ1-1; D gene: -; CDR3 DNA: TGTGCCACCAGCGCCCAACGGGCGCGGACTGAAGCTTTCTTT; CDR3 protein: CATSAQRARTEAFF
clone size: -; V gene: TRBV6-1; J gene: TRBJ2-7; D gene: -; CDR3 DNA: TGTGCCAGCATGCGAGAGCCGTACGAGCAGTACTTC; CDR3 protein: CASMREPYEQYF
clone size: -; V gene: TRBV2; J gene: TRBJ2-4; D gene: TRBD2; CDR3 DNA: TGTGCCAGCAGTGAAGTAAGCCTAGCGGGAGGGTCAAAGGGGAAAAACATTCAGTACTTC; CDR3 protein: CASSEVSLAGGSKGKNIQYF
clone size: many; V gene: TRBV7-9; J gene: TRBJ2-7; D gene: TRBD1; CDR3 DNA: TGTGCCAGCAGCTTGAGACAGGGGGCCTTCTACGAGCAGTACTTC; CDR3 protein: CASSLRQGAFYEQYF
clone size: many; V gene: TRBV28; J gene: TRBJ1-2; D gene: -; CDR3 DNA: TGTGCCAGCAGTTTATTAACAGGGACTGGCTACACCTTC; CDR3 protein: CASSLLTGTGYTF
clone size: many; V gene: TRBV24-1; J gene: TRBJ1-5; D gene: TRBD1; CDR3 DNA: TGTGCCACCAGTGACTCCCCATCGACAGGGGGCAATCAGCCCCAGCATTTT; CDR3 protein: CATSDSPSTGGNQPQHF
clone size: many; V gene: TRBV3-1; J gene: TRBJ1-6; D gene: TRBD1; CDR3 DNA: TGTGCCAGCAGCCAGGGACAGGCGGTCAATTCACCCCTCCACTTT; CDR3 protein: CASSQGQAVNSPLHF
clone size: -; V gene: TRBV13; J gene: TRBJ2-3; D gene: TRBD2; CDR3 DNA: TGTGCCAGCAGCTCCGAAGGGACTAGCGGCCTGTGGGATACGCAGTATTTT; CDR3 protein: CASSSEGTSGLWDTQYF
clone size: -; V gene: TRBV14; J gene: TRBJ1-6; D gene: -; CDR3 DNA: TGTGCCAGCAGCCAAGTCGGGGTGGAGTCACCCCTCCACTTT; CDR3 protein: CASSQVGVESPLHF
clone size: -; V gene: TRBV6-1; J gene: TRBJ1-2; D gene: TRBD1; CDR3 DNA: TGTGCCAGCACCCGCGCAGGGGGCCGCACGGGGGACTATGGCTACACCTTC; CDR3 protein: CASTRAGGRTGDYGYTF
clone size: -; V gene: TRBV5-1; J gene: TRBJ1-6; D gene: -; CDR3 DNA: TGTGCCAGCAGCTTGGGGACTTACAGGAATTCACCCCTCCACTTT; CDR3 protein: CASSLGTYRNSPLHF
clone size: many; V gene: TRBV11-2; J gene: TRBJ1-1; D gene: -; CDR3 DNA: TGTGCCAGCAGATACCCAGGGTTCGGGACTGAAGCTTTCTTT; CDR3 protein: CASRYPGFGTEAFF
clone size: -; V gene: TRBV27; J gene: TRBJ1-2; D gene: TRBD1; CDR3 DNA: TGTGCCAGCAGTTTAAAGGGGACAGCCGAATATGGCTACACCTTC; CDR3 protein: CASSLKGTAEYGYTF
clone size: many; V gene: TRBV3-1; J gene: TRBJ1-5; D gene: TRBD1; CDR3 DNA: TGTGCCAGCAGCGGACAGGGTCCAAATCAGCCCCAGCATTTT; CDR3 protein: CASSGQGPNQPQHF
clone size: -; V gene: TRBV10-3; J gene: TRBJ2-7; D gene: TRBD1; CDR3 DNA: TGTGCCATCAGCGTGGACAGGGAAGAGCAGTACTTC; CDR3 protein: CAISVDREEQYF
clone size: few; V gene: TRBV5-5; J gene: TRBJ1-5; D gene: TRBD1; CDR3 DNA: TGTGCCAGCAGCACAGGACAGGGCGGCAATCAGCCCCAGCATTTT; CDR3 protein: CASSTGQGGNQPQHF
clone size: few; V gene: TRBV6-1; J gene: TRBJ2-1; D gene: TRBD2; CDR3 DNA: TGTGCCAGCAGTGCCGGACTAGCGGGGGGCTTAGGGCAGTTCTTC; CDR3 protein: CASSAGLAGGLGQFF
clone size: few; V gene: TRBV27; J gene: TRBJ1-3; D gene: -; CDR3 DNA: TGTGCCAGTAGCGCCCGGGGCCGACTCTCTGGAAACACCATATATTTT; CDR3 protein: CASSARGRLSGNTIYF
clone size: many; V gene: TRBV18; J gene: TRBJ2-7; D gene: -; CDR3 DNA: TGTGCCAGCTCACCACAGGGGGAGTGGGGCTACGAGCAGTACTTC; CDR3 protein: CASSPQGEWGYEQYF
clone size: many; V gene: TRBV9; J gene: TRBJ2-7; D gene: -; CDR3 DNA: TGTGCCAGCAGCATTCAGACCTGGGACGAGCAGTACTTC; CDR3 protein: CASSIQTWDEQYF